This T cell receptor beta chain was identified in a study of stem cell transplantation in POMP-related autoinflammatory disease. The data were produced by immunoSEQ multiplex PCR, yet TCRdb's version contains in-frame clones alone and is incomplete. The sample carries roughly 6,900 clones, roughly four fifths recorded once. Per germline, CDR1 SGHNT and CDR2 YYREEE (reference sequence). Between the trimmed V and J ends, which lost 3 bases and 4 bases, there was a span of 19 bases. The CDR3 is 16 residues long. This sequence was found in a human donor in good health. The sample taken for sequencing was a CXCR5-defined cell subset from PBMCs. V usage is TRBV5-4 and J usage is TRBJ1-2; D call uncertain. The CDR3 sequence is CASSSPVGRLFYGYTF. In nucleotides, the CDR3 is TGTGCCAGCAGCTCCCCAGTTGGTAGACTCTTCTATGGCTACACCTTC.